A single sample is the source of the 32 T cell receptor beta chains below, sequenced in a study of cytomegalovirus exposure and HLA in healthy donors (TCRdb year 2017). Library construction relied on the immunoSEQ multiplex PCR assay. For the multiplex PCR, a mixture combining 60 forward primers for TCR Vbeta segments and 13 reverse primers for TCR Jbeta segments was used. Here the immuneACCESS table is served through TCRdb, limited to in-frame sequences with V and J called. Missing clones are a known gap in these copies; in checked studies unresolved V genes cover under half, and the rest lacks a known reason. Present in this sample are over 95,000 clones, around 80% of which were seen just once. Approximately 2.4% of the sample is taken by the ten largest. Sequencing input: PBMCs. These receptors originate from a female donor in good health and CMV-seronegative.

The rearrangement joins TRBV6-1 to TRBJ2-2; tentative D call: TRBD1 (5 bases). The V end was cut by 2 bases, the J end by 1 base, with 11 bases between. Germline loops: CDR1 MNHNS, CDR2 SASEGT. This CDR3 has 16 amino acids. CDR3 amino acids: CASSEFSGLNTGELFF. Written as DNA, the CDR3 is TGTGCCAGCAGTGAATTCTCAGGGTTGAACACCGGGGAGCTGTTTTTT.

The chain links TRBV18 to TRBJ1-1; no clear D gene. V was shortened by 3 bases and J by 1 base, with 9 bases between the two germline ends. This CDR3 is built from 14 residues. Germline assignment: CDR1 KGHSH and CDR2 LQKENI. In DNA, the CDR3 is TGTGCCAGCTCACCCCTAGGAGGGAACACTGAAGCTTTCTTT. Its protein product is CASSPLGGNTEAFF.

The rearrangement joins TRBV6-6 to TRBJ2-1; D gene uncertain. CDR1 MNHNY and CDR2 SVGAGI come from the germline V gene (reference sequence). V was trimmed by 6 bases and J by 5 bases, leaving 5 bases between them. CDR3 length: 11 residues. The CDR3 sequence is CASSIHNEQFF. CDR3 DNA sequence: TGTGCCAGCAGCATTCACAATGAGCAGTTCTTC.

This chain uses TRBV5-6 with TRBJ2-5, with D perhaps matching TRBD2 (6 bases). V was trimmed by 2 bases and J by 0 bases, leaving 17 bases between them. Germline assignment: CDR1 SGHDT and CDR2 YYEEEE. This CDR3 comprises 17 residues. DNA for the CDR3: TGTGCCAGCAGCTTTCCCCCGGGGGAGAGATACCAAGAGACCCAGTACTTC. Translated: CASSFPPGERYQETQYF.

The table lists this clone with a count of one. V and J are TRBV6-1 and TRBJ2-5, with D possibly matching TRBD1 (5 bases). The DNA end is more similar to TRBJ2-7, so the J call may be wrong. From germline, CDR1 is MNHNS and CDR2 SASEGT. The CDR3 consists of 17 residues. CDR3 sequence reads: CASSEERQGLLSYEQYF. In DNA, the CDR3 is TGTGCCAGCAGTGAAGAGCGCCAGGGTCTGCTCTCCTACGAGCAGTACTTC.

This clone was seen a handful of times. The V call is TRBV5-4, the J call TRBJ1-2; TRBD1 aligns across 7 bases. With 4 bases clipped from V and 4 bases from J, the junction kept 7 bases outside the gene matches. The CDR3 covers 14 residues. Germline CDR1 is SGHNT and CDR2 is YYREEE (reference sequence). CDR3 coding DNA: TGTGCCAGCAGCACCGAACAGGGGAGCTATGGCTACACCTTC. This gives the protein CASSTEQGSYGYTF.

This clone was counted once. This chain links TRBV19 with TRBJ2-5, with D unresolved. This CDR3 has 15 amino acids. Trimming removed 3 bases at V and 4 bases at J, with 15 bases between. Per the germline V gene, CDR1 is LNHDA and CDR2 is SQIVND (reference sequence). The CDR3 DNA reads TGTGCCAGTAGTATGTCCAGGCCAGTTGGAGAGACCCAGTACTTC. Its translation is CASSMSRPVGETQYF. Complete variable domain (other parts from reference TRBV19 and TRBJ2-5): DGGITQSPKYLFRKEGQNVTLSCEQNLNHDAMYWYRQDPGQGLRLIYYSQIVNDFQKGDIAEGYSVSREKKESFPLTVTSAQKNPTAFYLCASSMSRPVGETQYFGPGTRLLVL.

Comment on this clone: This CDR3 is also generated by other DNA sequences in the sample. The gene calls are TRBV4-2 and TRBJ1-2, with D possibly matching TRBD1 (6 bases). Trimming removed 1 base from V and 7 bases from J, with 16 bases in between. CDR1 is LGHNA, CDR2 YNFKEQ, per germline. The CDR3 sequence is 15 residues long. For the CDR3, the DNA is TGTGCCAGCAGCCAAGTAGGCAGGGGAGTCGTTGGCTACACCTTC. It specifies CASSQVGRGVVGYTF.

The chain couples TRBV7-9 to TRBJ1-1; possibly TRBD1 for D (5 bases). The germline V gene encodes CDR1 SEHNR and CDR2 FQNEAQ (reference sequence). Trimming removed 5 bases from V and 2 bases from J, with 18 bases in between. The CDR3 totals 16 residues. The CDR3 region is CASSSPSDKGNTEAFF. Written as DNA, the CDR3 is TGTGCCAGCAGCAGTCCCTCGGACAAGGGAAACACTGAAGCTTTCTTT.

This chain links TRBV7-9 with TRBJ1-3, with a weak D call TRBD1 (5 bases). Germline V gene sequence: CDR1 SEHNR, CDR2 FQNEAQ (reference sequence). This CDR3 contains 17 residues. Trimming took 2 bases from V and 0 from J, leaving 14 bases between them. In DNA, the CDR3 is TGTGCCAGCAGCTTACGAGGACCGACAGCCTCTGGAAACACCATATATTTT. The encoded protein is CASSLRGPTASGNTIYF.

This chain connects TRBV15 to TRBJ2-7, with 8 bases lining up with TRBD2. J lost 7 bases, V lost 3 bases, and 5 bases had no gene match. Germline V lookup: CDR1 LNHNV, CDR2 YYDKDF (reference sequence). The length of the CDR3 is 13 residues. This CDR3 is CATSSGGGEEQYF. The CDR3 DNA follows: TGTGCCACCAGCAGCGGGGGGGGCGAAGAGCAGTACTTC.

The chain recombines TRBV11-2 with TRBJ2-1; 11 positions agree with TRBD2. Losses at the gene ends were 3 bases for V and 11 bases for J; bases not matched to a gene: 9. The CDR3 extends over 15 amino acids. Germline-derived CDR1 and CDR2 are SGHAT and FQNNGV. CDR3 region: CASSFGTSGLGKQFF. CDR3 DNA sequence: TGTGCCAGCAGCTTCGGGACTAGCGGCCTTGGGAAGCAGTTCTTC.

The chain has TRBV13 and TRBJ2-3; TRBD2 agrees at 9 bases. Germline V gene lookup returns CDR1 PRHDT and CDR2 FYEKMQ (reference sequence). Losses at the gene ends were 8 bases for V and 4 bases for J; bases not matched to a gene: 10. The length of the CDR3 is 15 residues. The CDR3: CASGSSGVRADTQYF. The CDR3 DNA reads TGTGCCAGCGGATCTAGCGGGGTTCGGGCAGATACGCAGTATTTT.

The rearrangement links TRBV4-1 to TRBJ2-1, with 9 bases that match TRBD1. This CDR3 comprises 16 residues. Per the germline V gene, CDR1 is MGHRA and CDR2 is YSYEKL. With 1 base clipped from V and 4 bases from J, the junction kept 5 bases outside the gene matches. This CDR3 reads CASSQAPGQGYNEQFF. In DNA form, the CDR3 reads TGCGCCAGCAGCCAAGCACCGGGACAGGGTTACAATGAGCAGTTCTTC.

This chain uses TRBV5-4 with TRBJ2-7; D perhaps matches TRBD1 (7 bases). CDR1 SGHNT and CDR2 YYREEE come from the germline V gene (reference sequence). V shed 1 base and J shed 4 bases, with 15 bases lying between them. CDR3 length equals 15 residues. The DNA of the CDR3 is TGTGCCAGCAGCTTGAGTACAGGGGACTTGTACGAGCAGTACTTC. Protein sequence: CASSLSTGDLYEQYF.

The chain links TRBV18 to TRBJ1-2; tentative D call: TRBD1 (6 bases). Germline CDR1 and CDR2: KGHSH and LQKENI. This CDR3 has 14 residues. V lost 3 bases and J lost 4, with 12 bases in between. CDR3 loop: CASSPNREIYGYTF. CDR3 DNA sequence: TGTGCCAGCTCACCGAACAGGGAAATCTATGGCTACACCTTC. Full variable domain (remainder filled in from reference TRBV18 and TRBJ1-2): NAGVMQNPRHLVRRRGQEARLRCSPMKGHSHVYWYRQLPEEGLKFMVYLQKENIIDESGMPKERFSAEFPKEGPSILRIQQVVRGDSAAYFCASSPNREIYGYTFGSGTRLTVV.

V and J are TRBV4-2 and TRBJ1-5, with D perhaps matching TRBD1 (5 bases). This CDR3 is 16 amino acids long. V lost 0 bases and J lost 1, with 10 bases in between. CDR1 and CDR2 from the germline V gene are LGHNA and YNFKEQ. In DNA form, the CDR3 reads TGTGCCAGCAGCCAAGATAGGGGTCAAAGCAATCAGCCCCAGCATTTT. Its translation is CASSQDRGQSNQPQHF.

This clone showed up just once. This chain links TRBV5-4 with TRBJ2-2, with TRBD1 as a possible D gene (7 bases). Germline CDR1 and CDR2: SGHNT and YYREEE (reference sequence). The CDR3 is 15 residues long. The V and J ends lost 5 bases and 5 bases respectively, with 16 bases between them. CDR3 in amino acids: CASRKDRAGTGELFF. The CDR3 nucleotides read TGTGCCAGCAGAAAAGACAGGGCGGGGACCGGGGAGCTGTTTTTT.

This sequence joins TRBV7-2 and TRBJ1-1; TRBD1 is a possible D gene (6 bases). The CDR3 loop spans 15 amino acids. The V end lost 1 base, the J end lost 1 base, and 10 bases lay between the germline ends. Germline V CDR1 and CDR2: SGHTA, FQGNSA. CDR3 sequence: CASSLGDRRNTEAFF. In DNA, the CDR3 is TGTGCCAGCAGCTTAGGAGACAGGAGGAACACTGAAGCTTTCTTT.

The chain joins TRBV6-1 to TRBJ1-3, with D tentatively TRBD1 (5 bases). Trimming left V 3 bases short and J 3 bases short, with 15 bases between. Germline assignment: CDR1 MNHNS and CDR2 SASEGT. This CDR3 has 16 amino acids. CDR3 loop: CASSDLPQGFGNTIYF. CDR3 nucleotide sequence: TGTGCCAGCAGTGACCTACCTCAGGGCTTTGGAAACACCATATATTTT.

The chain recombines TRBV29-1 with TRBJ1-2; a possible D gene is TRBD1 (6 bases). Germline V gene lookup returns CDR1 SQVTM and CDR2 ANQGSEA. Trimming took 2 bases from V and 3 from J, leaving 22 bases between them. The CDR3 runs 17 residues. The CDR3 coding sequence is TGCAGCGTTGAATCGTTTAGGACAGACGCTATGGACTATGGCTACACCTTC. It specifies CSVESFRTDAMDYGYTF. The complete variable domain, with remaining parts taken from reference TRBV29-1 and TRBJ1-2, reads SAVISQKPSRDICQRGTSLTIQCQVDSQVTMMFWYRQQPGQSLTLIATANQGSEATYESGFVIDKFPISRPNLTFSTLTVSNMSPEDSSIYLCSVESFRTDAMDYGYTFGSGTRLTVV.

This chain joins TRBV30 and TRBJ1-3, with 8 bases matching TRBD1. Germline CDR1 reads GTSNPN; CDR2 reads SVGIG (reference sequence). CDR3 length equals 17 residues. The trim removed 2 bases at V and 3 bases at J, leaving 12 bases unmatched. In nucleotides, the CDR3 is TGTGCCTGGAGTACGTGGACAGGGAAAAACTATGGAAACACCATATATTTT. This encodes CAWSTWTGKNYGNTIYF.

This clone was seen only once. V is TRBV21-1 and J is TRBJ2-7; TRBD1, the table's D call, lacks a check against the DNA. TRBV21-1 is classified as a pseudogene. This CDR3 is built from 14 residues. The CDR3 nucleotides are TGTGCCAGCAGCACCCGGGACACCCCCTACGAGCAGTACTTC. Translating it yields CASSTRDTPYEQYF.

The chain is built from TRBV7-2 and TRBJ1-5; D gene uncertain. There are 15 residues in the CDR3. The V end lost 0 bases, the J end lost 0 bases, and 6 bases lay between the germline ends. In germline, CDR1 is SGHTA, CDR2 FQGNSA. The CDR3 is CASSLAAASNQPQHF. CDR3 DNA sequence: TGTGCCAGCAGCTTAGCGGCGGCTAGCAATCAGCCCCAGCATTTT.

This clone has more than one count but fewer than ten. The chain is built from TRBV10-1 and TRBJ1-1; D is unresolved. Trimming took 2 bases from V and 3 from J, leaving 7 bases between them. The CDR3 is 13 residues long. CDR1 WNHNN and CDR2 SYGVQD come from the germline V gene (reference sequence). The DNA of the CDR3 is TGCGCCAGCAGTGAGGTCCGGGACACTGAAGCTTTCTTT. It codes for CASSEVRDTEAFF.

This chain links TRBV29-1 with TRBJ1-2; a weak D match, TRBD1 (6 bases). Per the germline V gene, CDR1 is SQVTM and CDR2 is ANQGSEA. The V end was cut by 2 bases, the J end by 8 bases, with 15 bases between. The CDR3 totals 13 residues. The CDR3 spells CSVEFGGLGGYTF. The CDR3 DNA is TGCAGCGTTGAATTCGGGGGGCTGGGAGGCTACACCTTC.

This rearrangement joins TRBV5-1 to TRBJ2-2; D is possibly TRBD1 (6 bases). The CDR3 has 13 amino acids. Germline V CDR1 and CDR2: SGHRS, YFSETQ. V was trimmed by 7 bases and J by 4 bases, leaving 11 bases between them. CDR3: CASRQASTGELFF. Written as DNA, the CDR3 is TGCGCCAGCCGACAGGCTAGCACCGGGGAGCTGTTTTTT.

This clone was detected a few times. The chain recombines TRBV4-1 with TRBJ2-7; TRBD1 matches at 10 bases. In germline, CDR1 is MGHRA, CDR2 YSYEKL. V lost 1 base to trimming and J lost 7 bases; unmatched junction nucleotides: 1. CDR3 length: 13 amino acids. CDR3 in DNA: TGCGCCAGCAGCCAAGTGGGACAGGGGGAGCAGTACTTC. It is translated as CASSQVGQGEQYF.

The V call is TRBV5-5, the J call TRBJ2-7, with 7 nucleotides matching TRBD2. V shed 5 bases, J shed 2 bases, and the junction held 10 bases outside the gene matches. CDR1 is SGHKS and CDR2 is YYEKEE in the germline V gene (reference sequence). The CDR3 totals 15 residues. The CDR3 DNA reads as TGTGCCAGCAGTTGGACTAGGGGACTTCCCTACGAGCAGTACTTC. It is translated as CASSWTRGLPYEQYF.

The rearrangement joins TRBV5-1 to TRBJ1-1; D uncertain. Trimming cost V 6 bases and J 6 bases, with 18 bases left between them. Germline loops: CDR1 SGHRS, CDR2 YFSETQ. The CDR3 length is 14 residues. DNA of the CDR3: TGCGCCAGCAAGAACTTAGCCAGTGACGCTGAAGCTTTCTTT. Translation: CASKNLASDAEAFF.

The rearrangement joins TRBV28 to TRBJ1-5, with TRBD1 as a possible D gene (5 bases). Germline CDR1 reads MDHEN; CDR2 reads SYDVKM. This CDR3 has 15 residues. V shed 2 bases and J shed 3 bases, with 11 bases lying between them. The CDR3 sequence: CASSLGDSNNQPQHF. The CDR3 coding sequence is TGTGCCAGCAGTTTAGGCGACAGTAACAATCAGCCCCAGCATTTT.

CDR3 residues: CASSELGRTSGGAYQETQYF. The CDR3 nucleotides read TGCGCCAGCAGTGAGCTCGGCAGGACTAGCGGGGGAGCTTACCAAGAGACCCAGTACTTC. The chain uses TRBV10-2 and TRBJ2-5; 13 bases agree with TRBD2. CDR3 length: 20 amino acids. V was pared by 2 bases and J by 0 bases, with 12 bases of the junction left unmatched. Germline V CDR1 and CDR2: WSHSY, SAAADI.